These 21 T cell receptor beta chains came from one sample sequenced in a study of T cells in Graves' hyperthyroidism and ophthalmopathy. Amplification targeted TCR beta CDR3 regions from RNA transcripts. Initially, a first-round RT-PCR of the TCR CDR3 employed the HTBI primer set. TCRdb ran MiXCR on the multiplex PCR reads and lists one entry per CDR3 protein. The table shows 550,000 to 700,000 distinct CDR3 sequences, with around 15% occurring only once. Sequencing was performed on blood. These receptors came from a middle-aged woman with Graves' ophthalmopathy.

This clonotype was observed many times. The chain carries TRBV6-5 and TRBJ1-5; weak D call: TRBD1 (6 bases). Germline V CDR1 and CDR2: MNHEY, SVGAGI. The CDR3 consists of 15 residues. V lost 6 bases and J lost 2, with 14 bases in between. The CDR3 bases are TGTGCCAGCAGCCGTTCCCCAGGGGGCAATCAGCCCCAGCATTTT. It translates to CASSRSPGGNQPQHF.

This clonotype has at least ten counts. The CDR3 is CASSYGYLNTEAFF. In DNA form, the CDR3 reads TGTGCCAGCAGTTACGGGTATTTGAACACTGAAGCTTTCTTT. The genes are TRBV12-3 or TRBV12-4 and TRBJ1-1, with unresolved D. V was pared by 4 bases and J by 0 bases, with 9 bases between. The CDR3 loop spans 14 amino acids.

This clonotype was observed many times. In DNA, the CDR3 is TGTGCCAGCAGTTTCACTAGCGACTCCTACGAGCAGTACTTC. It yields the protein CASSFTSDSYEQYF. V and J are TRBV12-3 or TRBV12-4 and TRBJ2-7; 7 positions agree with TRBD2. The CDR3 sequence is 14 residues long. Trimming at V came to 3 bases and at J to 0 bases, leaving 2 bases not matched to a gene.

This clonotype occurred a few times. The chain is built from TRBV18 and TRBJ1-5; 9 positions match TRBD1. Trimming at V came to 2 bases and at J to 9 bases, leaving 5 bases not matched to a gene. This CDR3 contains 14 residues. Germline values: CDR1 KGHSH, CDR2 LQKENI. The CDR3 protein is CASSPDRGIGPQHF. CDR3 sequence (DNA): TGTGCCAGCTCACCAGACAGGGGGATAGGGCCCCAGCATTTT.

This clonotype was seen many times. Here the CDR3 reads CASSFIKGANTGELFF. The DNA for the CDR3 is TGTGCCAGCAGTTTCATCAAGGGAGCGAACACCGGGGAGCTGTTTTTT. The rearrangement links TRBV27 to TRBJ2-2; perhaps TRBD2 as D (5 bases). There are 16 residues in the CDR3. V lost 3 bases to trimming and J lost 0 bases, with 11 bases between them. The germline gives CDR1 MNHEY, CDR2 SMNVEV (reference sequence).

The V gene is TRBV29-1, the J gene TRBJ2-5; D not certain. The V gene lost 6 bases and the J gene lost 4 bases, with 15 bases spanning the gap. CDR1 is SQVTM, CDR2 ANQGSEA, per germline. This CDR3 region has 13 residues. The DNA of the CDR3 is TGCAGCGTCTCCACGGGCTCTGCAGAGACCCAGTACTTC. Translated, it gives CSVSTGSAETQYF.

This clonotype showed up many times. The chain has TRBV19 and TRBJ2-7, with D possibly TRBD1 on 6 matching bases. In germline, CDR1 is LNHDA, CDR2 SQIVND (reference sequence). Trimming took off 5 bases at V and 3 bases at J, with 23 bases between the two ends. CDR3 length equals 17 residues. CDR3 sequence (DNA): TGTGCCAGTAGTTCGCGAACTCAAGGACAGCGTAACTACGAGCAGTACTTC. Residues: CASSSRTQGQRNYEQYF.

Details on this clonotype: This may come from a read error, since a much larger clone is one base off. The rearrangement joins TRBV5-6 to TRBJ1-2; TRBD1 matches 7 bases. This CDR3 has 15 residues. Germline assignment: CDR1 SGHDT and CDR2 YYEEEE. Trimming took 0 bases from V and 6 from J; bases not matched to a gene: 8. CDR3 nucleotides: TGTGCCAGCAGCTTGGACAGGGGAGGAGACCATGGCTACACCTTC. This codes for CASSLDRGGDHGYTF.

Many counts were recorded for this clonotype. This chain connects TRBV10-2 to TRBJ2-7; D not certain. The CDR3 covers 12 residues. Per germline, CDR1 WSHSY and CDR2 SAAADI. Trimming stripped 8 bases from V and 3 bases from J, with 11 bases between. The CDR3 DNA is TGCGCCAGCTCCAGCCAAAACTACGAGCAGTACTTC. Translation: CASSSQNYEQYF.

This clonotype came up many times. The chain combines TRBV19 with TRBJ1-5, with D unclear. Trimming stripped 7 bases from V and 2 bases from J, with 9 bases between. Per germline, CDR1 LNHDA and CDR2 SQIVND (reference sequence). The CDR3 has 13 residues. CDR3 bases: TGTGCCAGTATGGGGAGGGGCAATCAGCCCCAGCATTTT. Its protein product is CASMGRGNQPQHF. The variable domain in full, with the rest retrieved from reference TRBV19 and TRBJ1-5, is DGGITQSPKYLFRKEGQNVTLSCEQNLNHDAMYWYRQDPGQGLRLIYYSQIVNDFQKGDIAEGYSVSREKKESFPLTVTSAQKNPTAFYLCASMGRGNQPQHFGDGTRLSIL.

In its sample, this clonotype was seen many times. The V call is TRBV19, the J call TRBJ2-4, with D possibly being TRBD1 (5 bases). The germline V and J ends were trimmed by 2 bases and 1 base, with 18 bases remaining between them. The CDR3 sequence is 18 residues long. Per germline, CDR1 LNHDA and CDR2 SQIVND (reference sequence). This CDR3 is CASSIMGKGYSAKNIQYF. CDR3 bases: TGTGCCAGTAGTATAATGGGGAAGGGGTATTCGGCCAAAAACATTCAGTACTTC.

This clonotype has ten or more counts. The chain combines TRBV15 with TRBJ2-5; tentatively, D is TRBD2 (6 bases). Trimming stripped 9 bases from V and 2 bases from J, with 13 bases between. There are 13 residues in the CDR3. Germline CDR1 reads LNHNV; CDR2 reads YYDKDF (reference sequence). The CDR3 DNA follows: TGTGCCACGAGGGACTTGAAGCAAGAGACCCAGTACTTC. Translation gives CATRDLKQETQYF.

This clonotype was recorded at least ten times. The CDR3 coding sequence is TGTGCCAGCAGCTTGGACAGGGCTGGAAATCAGCCCCAGCATTTT. Translating it yields CASSLDRAGNQPQHF. The chain uses TRBV5-5 and TRBJ1-5; weak D call: TRBD1 (6 bases). In germline, CDR1 is SGHKS, CDR2 YYEKEE (reference sequence). CDR3 length: 15 amino acids. V was shortened by 0 bases and J by 4 bases, with 11 bases between the two germline ends.

This clonotype was recorded only once. One end of the junction is discordant with germline, which a read error may explain. The V and J genes are TRBV4-1 and TRBJ1-1; a weak D match, TRBD1 (5 bases). CDR3 size: 16 residues. Germline loops: CDR1 MGHRA, CDR2 YSYEKL. For the CDR3, the DNA is TGCGCCAGCGGCCAAGATTGGCGACAGATGAACACTGAAGCTTTCTTT. Encoded protein: CASGQDWRQMNTEAFF.

This clonotype was counted ten times or more. This chain joins TRBV6-1 and TRBJ1-1; TRBD1 might be the D (5 bases). This CDR3 is built from 13 residues. CDR1 MNHNS and CDR2 SASEGT come from the germline V gene. The V end lost 8 bases, the J end lost 0 bases, and 10 bases lay between the germline ends. DNA of the CDR3: TGTGCCAGCTATGGGGGATTGAACACTGAAGCTTTCTTT. Amino acid sequence: CASYGGLNTEAFF.

This clonotype was counted many times. The chain couples TRBV27 to TRBJ2-7; possible D gene TRBD1, 5 bases. V lost 1 base, J lost 2 bases, and 12 bases lay in between. The CDR3 is 15 residues long. Per germline, CDR1 MNHEY and CDR2 SMNVEV (reference sequence). The CDR3 spells CASSLWGLQTYEQYF. DNA of the CDR3: TGTGCCAGCAGTTTATGGGGCCTTCAAACCTACGAGCAGTACTTC.

This clonotype appeared many times. The V call is TRBV6-5, the J call TRBJ2-1, with unresolved D. CDR1 and CDR2 (germline): MNHEY, SVGAGI. V was shortened by 0 bases and J by 6 bases, with 18 bases between the two germline ends. The CDR3 loop spans 17 amino acids. This CDR3 is CASSYSGALALSNEQFF. In DNA, the CDR3 is TGTGCCAGCAGTTACTCTGGAGCGTTAGCCTTAAGCAATGAGCAGTTCTTC.

The chain joins TRBV7-9 to TRBJ1-2; D not certain. The CDR3 sequence is 13 residues long. Per germline, CDR1 SEHNR and CDR2 FQNEAQ (reference sequence). V gave up 5 bases and J gave up 5 bases, with 12 bases separating them. CDR3 DNA: TGTGCCAGCAGCCTCGGTTGGGCGTATGGCTACACCTTC. Translated, it gives CASSLGWAYGYTF.

V is TRBV5-1 and J is TRBJ1-1; D gene uncertain. V was pared by 3 bases and J by 2 bases, with 11 bases between. From germline, CDR1 is SGHRS and CDR2 YFSETQ. The CDR3 totals 14 residues. The CDR3 loop reads CASSYETTNTEAFF. The CDR3 nucleotides read TGCGCCAGCAGCTATGAGACAACTAACACTGAAGCTTTCTTT.

This clonotype was seen many times. The chain couples TRBV20-1 to TRBJ2-7; 10 bases are shared with TRBD2. The germline V gene has CDR1 DFQATT and CDR2 SNEGSKA (reference sequence). This CDR3 comprises 17 residues. J was trimmed by 1 base and V by 0 bases; bases with no gene match: 9. The CDR3 here is CSARDGGTSVLSYEQYF. CDR3 coding DNA: TGCAGTGCTAGAGATGGGGGGACTAGCGTGCTATCCTACGAGCAGTACTTC.

This clonotype has ten or more counts. This chain uses TRBV29-1 with TRBJ2-7; D is possibly TRBD2 (6 bases). In germline, CDR1 is SQVTM, CDR2 ANQGSEA. V lost 6 bases and J 2 bases, leaving 14 bases between the germline ends. The CDR3 covers 13 residues. The DNA of the CDR3 is TGCAGCGTCCTAGCGTTGGGGACCTACGAGCAGTACTTC. It codes for CSVLALGTYEQYF.